This T cell receptor beta chain comes out of a study of cytomegalovirus exposure and HLA in healthy donors. To note about this clone: As yet, its antigen is unknown.

The primer mix had 60 Vbeta and 13 Jbeta primers. Clones were read by immunoSEQ multiplex PCR, and TCRdb kept only the in-frame ones, dropping some. Of tens of thousands of clones in the sample, about 66% were seen once. General study points: As a later analysis revealed, the rate of TCR association differed by HLA locus, with DRB1 most and HLA-C fewest. Reports described diagnosis of cytomegalovirus status by the classifier as highly specific and sensitive.

CDR1 and CDR2 from the germline V gene are SGHTA and FQGNSA. The CDR3 is 15 amino acids. The V and J ends lost 1 base and 3 bases respectively, with 10 bases between them. The clonotype comes from a woman aged 50 to 60 in good health and CMV-seropositive. V gene TRBV7-2 combines with J gene TRBJ1-5; TRBD1 might be the D (6 bases). Sequencing was done on a sample of PBMCs. The CDR3 bases are TGTGCCAGCAGCTTAGGGTCAGGGGACAATCAGCCCCAGCATTTT. Its protein is CASSLGSGDNQPQHF.